This TCR beta chain was obtained from a study of CD8 T cells in Susac syndrome (dated by TCRdb to between 2018 and 2020). In the study overall: The study used repertoire sequencing to test whether antigen drove CD8+ T cell activation and differentiation in Susac syndrome. The clonality of the CD8+ T cell repertoire was compared across about a dozen healthy donors, roughly 14 Susac syndrome patients and about 16 multiple sclerosis patients.

High-throughput TCR beta sequencing profiled peripheral blood CD8+ and CD4+ T cells from healthy donors, Susac syndrome patients and multiple sclerosis patients. Treatment-naive patients with stable or active relapsing-remitting disease fulfilling revised McDonald criteria were used as multiple sclerosis controls. CD8+ TEMRA cells were enriched by FACS, while bulk CD8+ and CD4+ T cells were purified by magnetic negative isolation. Blood was drawn into EDTA tubes, processed within 24 hours, and PBMCs were isolated by density gradient centrifugation. PBMCs destined for TCR sequencing were cryopreserved in liquid nitrogen and later thawed in a 37 °C water bath. A purity of at least 90% was achieved for sorted or isolated CD4+, CD8+ and CD8+ TEMRA cells. RNA was extracted using the RNeasy kit, and about 0.45 to 1 microgram was reverse transcribed with random hexamers. TCR beta CDR3 regions were amplified with the immunoSEQ multiplex PCR assay covering 54 Vbeta and 13 Jbeta segments. To correct PCR amplification bias, a synthetic template baseline was used for both primer optimization and computational correction. In the original analysis: Reads were assigned to V, D and J genes according to IMGT and analyzed in immunoSEQ Analyzer, with only productive sequences retained. Clonality was computed as one minus Shannon entropy normalized by log2 of the number of productive unique sequences. For each patient and control, public and private clones were evaluated within the 100 most prevalent clones. A clone was defined as Susac-specific if it was absent from the healthy and MS cohorts, from about a thousand published viral clones and from other ImmuneACCESS disease sequences. TCRdb cleaned the public reads at Q25 with fastp, built clones with MiXCR and kept in-frame beta chains. Duplicate CDR3 protein sequences are folded into a single record with the most common DNA and genes. These V and J calls rely on TCRdb rather than the paper's analysis. The sample table contains about 400,000 distinct CDR3 sequences; only one count was recorded for about 85% of them. The biggest ten clones account for under 0.15% of the sample.

Here V drops 3 bases and J drops 8 bases, and the junction holds 7 bases not matched to any gene. Reading the germline V gene gives CDR1 SGDLS and CDR2 YYNGEE. From cysteine to phenylalanine, the CDR3 is 14 amino acids long. CDR3 DNA only is kept here, 42 bases in frame from base 1. As concerns this clonotype: The antigen it binds to is not known. No much larger clonotype is one base removed from it; base qualities were not supplied.

What the authors observed across the whole study: The number of individuals in the TCR sequencing and HLA analysis was acknowledged as relatively small.

The rearranged segments are TRBV9 and TRBJ2-1; 8 junctional bases match TRBD1. The receptor's source is a human donor with multiple sclerosis. Sequenced: CD8+ T cells from PBMCs. The CDR3 sequence is CASSAETGEHEQFF. Here is the DNA: TGTGCCAGCAGCGCCGAGACAGGGGAGCATGAGCAGTTCTTC.